A single sample is the source of the 20 T cell receptor beta chains below, sequenced in a study of T cell changes during pregnancy in multiple sclerosis. Data came from immunoSEQ multiplex PCR; TCRdb stores just in-frame clones and leaves some out. The sample yields approximately 110,000 clones, approximately 91% seen once. Here the sequenced sample was peripheral blood, taken after pregnancy. The receptors originated from a female donor with multiple sclerosis, enrolled in a pregnancy study.

The CDR3 reads CASSPGQRNSPLHF. CDR3 sequence (DNA): TGTGCCAGCAGCCCGGGACAGCGAAATTCACCCCTCCACTTT. V usage is TRBV5-4 and J usage is TRBJ1-6; 7 bases line up with TRBD1. The trim removed 4 bases at V and 7 bases at J, leaving 5 bases unmatched. CDR1 is SGHNT, CDR2 YYREEE, per germline (reference sequence). The CDR3 length is 14 residues.

V and J are TRBV2 and TRBJ2-2; D not resolved. Trimming took 9 bases from V and 6 from J, leaving 11 bases between them. The CDR3 runs 12 residues. Germline loops: CDR1 SNHLY, CDR2 FYNNEI. Here the CDR3 reads CARVRLSGELFF. In DNA form, the CDR3 reads TGTGCCAGGGTCAGATTGTCCGGGGAGCTGTTTTTT.

This chain connects TRBV7-9 to TRBJ1-1; maybe TRBD1 (6 bases). CDR1 is SEHNR, CDR2 FQNEAQ, per germline (reference sequence). V shed 3 bases and J shed 0 bases, with 17 bases lying between them. This CDR3 contains 17 residues. CDR3: CASSFQPLDSLNTEAFF. As DNA, the CDR3 is TGTGCCAGCAGCTTCCAACCTCTGGACAGTTTGAACACTGAAGCTTTCTTT.

The chain uses TRBV15 and TRBJ2-7, with D possibly TRBD2 on 5 matching bases. Trimming removed 9 bases at V and 1 base at J, with 16 bases between. The CDR3 length is 14 residues. Germline V gene data show CDR1 as LNHNV and CDR2 as YYDKDF (reference sequence). The CDR3 DNA follows: TGTGCCACTTCCGGCCCCGGGGTATCCTACGAGCAGTACTTC. It encodes CATSGPGVSYEQYF. Full variable domain (outside the CDR3, taken from reference TRBV15 and TRBJ2-7): DAMVIQNPRYQVTQFGKPVTLSCSQTLNHNVMYWYQQKSSQAPKLLFHYYDKDFNNEADTPDNFQSRRPNTSFCFLDIRSPGLGDTAMYLCATSGPGVSYEQYFGPGTRLTVT.

V gene TRBV19 combines with J gene TRBJ2-3, with TRBD2 matching 9 bases. Germline CDR1 and CDR2: LNHDA and SQIVND (reference sequence). Trimming at V came to 3 bases and at J to 6 bases, leaving 10 bases not matched to a gene. This CDR3 region has 16 residues. CDR3 nucleotides: TGTGCCAGTAGTATTAGCTCGGGACTAGCCCAGGATACGCAGTATTTT. Its translation is CASSISSGLAQDTQYF.

DNA of the CDR3: TGTGCCAGCAGCGGCGACCAGGCAATTGGCTATGGCTACACCTTC. It yields the protein CASSGDQAIGYGYTF. The J gene is TRBJ1-2, the V gene TRBV9; D is undetermined. Germline CDR1 reads SGDLS; CDR2 reads YYNGEE. This CDR3 has 15 amino acids. Trimming took off 3 bases at V and 4 bases at J, with 16 bases between the two ends.

The chain has TRBV15 and TRBJ2-7; D is perhaps TRBD1 (6 bases). CDR3 size: 12 residues. V was clipped by 1 base and J by 7 bases, with 8 bases between them. CDR1 and CDR2 (germline): LNHNV, YYDKDF (reference sequence). The CDR3 DNA sequence: TGTGCCACCAGCAGAGCGAGGGGGGAGCAGTACTTC. Protein sequence: CATSRARGEQYF. Combining the CDR3 with reference TRBV15 and TRBJ2-7 gives the whole variable domain DAMVIQNPRYQVTQFGKPVTLSCSQTLNHNVMYWYQQKSSQAPKLLFHYYDKDFNNEADTPDNFQSRRPNTSFCFLDIRSPGLGDTAMYLCATSRARGEQYFGPGTRLTVT.

For the CDR3, the DNA is TGTGCCAGCAGTCCCGGACAGGGGGCCGCAGATACGCAGTATTTT. Translation: CASSPGQGAADTQYF. The chain employs TRBV6-5 and TRBJ2-3; 11 nucleotides line up with TRBD1. The germline gives CDR1 MNHEY, CDR2 SVGAGI. Germline trimming cut 5 bases from V and 4 bases from J; bases unmatched to any gene: 5. The CDR3 length is 15 residues.

This clone showed up just once. This sequence joins TRBV14 and TRBJ2-5; 12 bases line up with TRBD2. Per germline, CDR1 SGHDN and CDR2 FVKESK. V lost 4 bases and J lost 0; bases outside the gene matches: 3. This CDR3 is built from 16 residues. The CDR3: CASSLGLAGNQETQYF. DNA for the CDR3: TGTGCCAGCAGCCTTGGACTAGCGGGGAACCAAGAGACCCAGTACTTC.

The V call is TRBV10-3, the J call TRBJ1-3; TRBD1 matches at 11 bases. The V segment lost 6 bases and the J segment 2 bases; nucleotides outside the gene matches: 6. CDR1 is ENHRY, CDR2 SYGVKD, per germline. The CDR3 is made up of 16 amino acids. CDR3 region: CAIRPPGQGAGNTIYF. The CDR3 DNA is TGTGCCATCAGACCTCCGGGACAGGGGGCTGGAAACACCATATATTTT.

The chain carries TRBV10-3 and TRBJ1-5; D is unresolved. Trimming removed 0 bases from V and 5 bases from J, with 5 bases in between. The CDR3 has 13 amino acids. Germline CDR1 is ENHRY and CDR2 is SYGVKD. The CDR3 sequence is CAISESGDQPQHF. The DNA for the CDR3 is TGTGCCATCAGTGAGTCAGGAGATCAGCCCCAGCATTTT.

The chain is built from TRBV9 and TRBJ1-6; possible D gene TRBD1, 5 bases. The CDR3 length is 14 residues. In germline, CDR1 is SGDLS, CDR2 YYNGEE. Trimming left V 5 bases short and J 9 bases short, with 15 bases between. CDR3 DNA sequence: TGTGCCAGCAGTGTCACTCTGGGGCCTTCACCCCTCCACTTT. Protein sequence: CASSVTLGPSPLHF.

This rearrangement joins TRBV9 to TRBJ1-6; D perhaps matches TRBD1 (6 bases). CDR3 length equals 15 residues. Trimming stripped 2 bases from V and 8 bases from J, with 14 bases between. CDR1 is SGDLS and CDR2 is YYNGEE in the germline V gene. The CDR3 here is CASSVRRGAYSPLHF. The CDR3 DNA follows: TGTGCCAGCAGCGTCCGGCGGGGGGCGTATTCACCCCTCCACTTT.

The chain joins TRBV5-1 to TRBJ2-5; TRBD2 matches at 14 bases. Germline V CDR1 and CDR2: SGHRS, YFSETQ. This CDR3 region has 16 residues. V lost 5 bases to trimming and J lost 1 base; unmatched junction nucleotides: 4. CDR3 sequence: CASSNGLAGGQETQYF. The CDR3 DNA sequence: TGCGCCAGCAGTAACGGACTAGCGGGGGGCCAAGAGACCCAGTACTTC.

The chain is built from TRBV9 and TRBJ2-3; maybe TRBD2 (7 bases). Germline V lookup: CDR1 SGDLS, CDR2 YYNGEE. The CDR3 consists of 16 residues. V was shortened by 0 bases and J by 0 bases, with 11 bases between the two germline ends. The CDR3 region has the DNA TGTGCCAGCAGCGTAGAAGGGGGGGCTAGCACAGATACGCAGTATTTT. Its protein is CASSVEGGASTDTQYF.

The chain recombines TRBV5-1 with TRBJ2-3; TRBD2 agrees at 10 bases. Germline assignment: CDR1 SGHRS and CDR2 YFSETQ. This CDR3 region has 16 residues. V was pared by 9 bases and J by 5 bases, with 15 bases of the junction left unmatched. The CDR3 DNA reads as TGCGCCACCGCGAGTTCCCTAGCGGGGGCCAGAGATACGCAGTATTTT. Protein: CATASSLAGARDTQYF.

V and J are TRBV7-9 and TRBJ2-7, with a possible D match to TRBD2 (6 bases). This CDR3 spans 14 amino acids. The V gene lost 1 base and the J gene lost 2 bases, with 9 bases spanning the gap. CDR1 is SEHNR and CDR2 is FQNEAQ in the germline V gene (reference sequence). CDR3 sequence reads: CASSLDPGAYEQYF. The CDR3 DNA sequence: TGTGCCAGCAGCTTAGATCCGGGGGCCTACGAGCAGTACTTC.

The chain joins TRBV11-2 to TRBJ2-1, with a possible D match to TRBD1 (6 bases). The CDR3 is made up of 16 amino acids. Germline V gene data show CDR1 as SGHAT and CDR2 as FQNNGV. The V end lost 5 bases, the J end lost 1 base, and 15 bases lay between the germline ends. CDR3 nucleotide sequence: TGTGCCAGCAGCCCTTCGTGGGGGCGGTCCTACAATGAGCAGTTCTTC. It encodes CASSPSWGRSYNEQFF.

V and J are TRBV10-3 and TRBJ2-2; no firm D call. Germline loops: CDR1 ENHRY, CDR2 SYGVKD. Trimming left V 11 bases short and J 0 bases short, with 10 bases between. The CDR3 spans 13 residues. DNA for the CDR3: TGTGCCGTGGCAGATTCGAACACCGGGGAGCTGTTTTTT. Its protein product is CAVADSNTGELFF.

The chain couples TRBV5-8 to TRBJ1-2; D might be TRBD1 (5 bases). The CDR3 consists of 14 residues. The V end was cut by 6 bases, the J end by 4 bases, with 16 bases between. Germline lookup yields CDR1 SGHTS and CDR2 YDEGEE. The CDR3 nucleotides are TGTGCCAGCATCCTGCAGGGCAGCTTCTATGGCTACACCTTC. Translated: CASILQGSFYGYTF.